One sample yielded the 20 T cell receptor beta chains listed below, sequenced in a study of type 1 regulatory T cells. TCRdb re-derived calls from the reads in MiXCR, one entry per CDR3 protein. This sample has some 89,000 distinct CDR3 sequences, with roughly 30% found just once. The specimen was CD4+ T cells, either the whole sample or a sorted fraction (not recorded which). The receptors were gathered from a human donor in good health.

This clonotype was observed a few times. J is TRBJ2-1 and V is TRBV24-1, with D maybe TRBD1 (6 bases). Germline-derived CDR1 and CDR2 are KGHDR and SFDVKD. V was trimmed by 3 bases and J by 7 bases, leaving 24 bases between them. The CDR3 totals 18 residues. The chain's CDR3 is CATSDRSRGTHLDNEQFF. DNA of the CDR3: TGTGCCACCAGTGATAGGTCGAGGGGGACACACCTAGATAATGAGCAGTTCTTC.

This sequence joins TRBV30 and TRBJ1-4, with D unclear. The CDR3 has 15 residues. Trimming left V 3 bases short and J 2 bases short, with 13 bases between. Germline V CDR1 and CDR2: GTSNPN, SVGIG (reference sequence). The CDR3 nucleotides are TGTGCCTGGAGAGGGATCGGCGCTACTAATGAAAAACTGTTTTTT. Translated: CAWRGIGATNEKLFF.

The J gene is TRBJ2-7, the V gene TRBV3-1; the D gene is possibly TRBD1 (6 bases). CDR3 size: 14 residues. The V end lost 0 bases, the J end lost 3 bases, and 9 bases lay between the germline ends. The germline V gene has CDR1 LGHDT and CDR2 YNNKEL (reference sequence). CDR3 sequence (DNA): TGTGCCAGCAGCCAAGAAAACAGGGACTACGAGCAGTACTTC. Its translation: CASSQENRDYEQYF.

There are a few counts of this clonotype. The V gene is TRBV3-1, the J gene TRBJ1-5, with D hard to call. Germline V lookup: CDR1 LGHDT, CDR2 YNNKEL (reference sequence). V lost 1 base and J 7 bases, leaving 5 bases between the germline ends. The CDR3 runs to 12 residues. This chain's CDR3 is CASSQGEQPQHF. CDR3 DNA sequence: TGTGCCAGCAGCCAAGGGGAGCAGCCCCAGCATTTT.

DNA of the CDR3: TGTGCCTGGAGTTCCGAAAGCGGGAGTCAGCCCCAGCATTTT. Its protein is CAWSSESGSQPQHF. This chain joins TRBV30 and TRBJ1-5; no clear D gene. This CDR3 is built from 14 residues. The germline V and J ends were trimmed by 2 bases and 6 bases, with 14 bases remaining between them. Germline values: CDR1 GTSNPN, CDR2 SVGIG (reference sequence). Complete variable domain (other parts from reference TRBV30 and TRBJ1-5): SQTIHQWPATLVQPVGSPLSLECTVEGTSNPNLYWYRQAAGRGLQLLFYSVGIGQISSEVPQNLSASRPQDRQFILSSKKLLLSDSGFYLCAWSSESGSQPQHFGDGTRLSIL.

This clonotype was found a few times. The chain combines TRBV29-1 with TRBJ1-1; 10 bases map to TRBD1. The junction had 8 bases not matched to a gene; V was cut back by 6 bases and J by 1 base. The CDR3 consists of 15 residues. The germline gives CDR1 SQVTM, CDR2 ANQGSEA. The CDR3 here is CSVRQGAGRNTEAFF. The CDR3 DNA reads as TGCAGCGTGAGACAGGGGGCGGGGAGGAACACTGAAGCTTTCTTT.

This clonotype occurred a few times. This sequence joins TRBV12-3 or TRBV12-4 and TRBJ1-2; possible D gene TRBD1, 5 bases. This CDR3 spans 14 amino acids. The V end lost 3 bases, the J end lost 9 bases, and 17 bases lay between the germline ends. CDR3 DNA: TGTGCCAGCAGTTTCGGTTCCAGGGCTGCAAGCTACACCTTC. This sequence encodes CASSFGSRAASYTF.

This chain joins TRBV5-4 and TRBJ1-2; 7 bases fit TRBD1. Germline CDR1 and CDR2: SGHNT and YYREEE (reference sequence). There are 14 residues in the CDR3. The ends lost 0 bases at V and 2 bases at J; junction bases unmatched: 1. This chain's CDR3 is CASSLADRNYGYTF. CDR3 coding DNA: TGTGCCAGCAGCTTGGCGGACAGGAACTATGGCTACACCTTC.

V usage is TRBV6-1 and J usage is TRBJ2-6; D gene ambiguous. Germline CDR1 is MNHNS and CDR2 is SASEGT. Trimming took off 4 bases at V and 0 bases at J, with 7 bases between the two ends. The CDR3 sequence is 15 residues long. CDR3: CASSALTSGANVLTF. The CDR3 DNA follows: TGTGCCAGCAGTGCTCTGACCTCTGGGGCCAACGTCCTGACTTTC.

V and J are TRBV4-2 and TRBJ2-3; possibly TRBD1 or TRBD2 for D (7 bases each). The CDR3 has 14 amino acids. Germline CDR1 is LGHNA and CDR2 is YNFKEQ. The V end lost 1 base, the J end lost 5 bases, and 10 bases lay between the germline ends. The CDR3 DNA reads as TGTGCCAGCAGCCAAGCCAGGGGGGGAGATACGCAGTATTTT. This encodes CASSQARGGDTQYF.

The chain combines TRBV19 with TRBJ2-7, with a weak D call TRBD2 (6 bases). V was trimmed by 6 bases and J by 6 bases, leaving 9 bases between them. The CDR3 is 11 amino acids. CDR1 is LNHDA and CDR2 is SQIVND in the germline V gene (reference sequence). Written as DNA, the CDR3 is TGTGCCAGTAGCCCGGGAGTCGAGCAGTACTTC. Translation: CASSPGVEQYF.

This clonotype was counted between two and nine times. The rearrangement links TRBV7-3 to TRBJ2-1, with 11 bases fitting TRBD2. J lost 2 bases, V lost 6 bases, and 6 bases had no gene match. Germline assignment: CDR1 SGHTA and CDR2 FQGTGA. This CDR3 is 16 amino acids long. CDR3 coding DNA: TGTGCCAGCAGTGTAATAGCGGGAGGGCCCTACAATGAGCAGTTCTTC. Protein sequence: CASSVIAGGPYNEQFF.

The chain uses TRBV27 and TRBJ1-2; D perhaps matches TRBD1 (6 bases). The CDR3 is 16 amino acids. V lost 2 bases and J 3 bases, leaving 16 bases between the germline ends. The germline V gene encodes CDR1 MNHEY and CDR2 SMNVEV (reference sequence). The CDR3 loop reads CASSLIGTGNDYGYTF. The CDR3 DNA reads TGTGCCAGCAGTTTAATAGGAACAGGGAACGACTATGGCTACACCTTC.

The V and J genes are TRBV6-2 or TRBV6-3 and TRBJ2-1, with D possibly TRBD2 on 6 matching bases. CDR3 length equals 16 residues. V lost 0 bases and J lost 10, with 19 bases in between. From germline, CDR1 is MNHEY and CDR2 SVGEGT. The CDR3 protein is CASSYSRRGPLWEQFF. The DNA for the CDR3 is TGTGCCAGCAGTTACTCGCGGCGGGGACCTTTGTGGGAGCAGTTCTTC.

This clonotype was detected once. The chain links TRBV20-1 to TRBJ2-1; D may be TRBD2 (5 bases). Per the germline V gene, CDR1 is DFQATT and CDR2 is SNEGSKA (reference sequence). The CDR3 sequence is 15 residues long. Trimming took off 2 bases at V and 1 base at J, with 12 bases between the two ends. The CDR3 bases are TGCAGTGCTAGAAGTTTGGGAGCGTCCTACAATGAGCAGTTCTTC. It is translated as CSARSLGASYNEQFF.

CDR3 region: CASSQDPGTRAYNEQFF. DNA for the CDR3: TGTGCCAGCAGCCAAGACCCCGGGACTAGGGCGTACAATGAGCAGTTCTTC. This chain joins TRBV13 and TRBJ2-1; 8 nucleotides agree with TRBD2. V lost 5 bases to trimming and J lost 4 bases; unmatched junction nucleotides: 13. The CDR3 has 17 amino acids. CDR1 and CDR2 from the germline V gene are PRHDT and FYEKMQ (reference sequence).

There are a few counts of this clonotype. The rearrangement links TRBV2 to TRBJ2-1; 9 bases are shared with TRBD2. V lost 8 bases, J lost 6 bases, and 5 bases stayed unmatched. Per germline, CDR1 SNHLY and CDR2 FYNNEI. This CDR3 has 13 residues. DNA for the CDR3: TGTGCCAGCTTGGCGGGAGGGCCCAATGAGCAGTTCTTC. This gives the protein CASLAGGPNEQFF.

This clonotype was detected only a few times. The chain recombines TRBV6-2 or TRBV6-3 with TRBJ2-2, with 14 positions matching TRBD2. CDR1 and CDR2 (germline): MNHEY, SVGEGT. Losses at the gene ends were 0 bases for V and 5 bases for J; bases not matched to a gene: 8. This CDR3 region has 19 residues. The CDR3 coding sequence is TGTGCCAGCAGTTACTCCCCGGGACTAGCGGGAGTGGGTACCGGGGAGCTGTTTTTT. It is translated as CASSYSPGLAGVGTGELFF.

There are a few counts of this clonotype. V is TRBV27 and J is TRBJ2-4, with TRBD1 as a possible D gene (5 bases). This CDR3 comprises 16 residues. V was clipped by 4 bases and J by 3 bases, with 16 bases between them. The germline CDR1 and CDR2 sequences are MNHEY and SMNVEV (reference sequence). CDR3 bases: TGTGCCAGCAGTTACTCGGCACAAGGGGTCAAAAACATTCAGTACTTC. Protein product: CASSYSAQGVKNIQYF.

There are a few counts of this clonotype. The chain recombines TRBV14 with TRBJ2-1, with D possibly TRBD2 on 6 matching bases. In germline, CDR1 is SGHDN, CDR2 FVKESK. The V end lost 2 bases, the J end lost 2 bases, and 10 bases lay between the germline ends. The CDR3 consists of 15 residues. The CDR3 region is CASSQQAGPYNEQFF. The DNA of the CDR3 is TGTGCCAGCAGCCAACAGGCGGGGCCCTACAATGAGCAGTTCTTC. The full variable domain, with the rest looked up from reference TRBV14 and TRBJ2-1, is EAGVTQFPSHSVIEKGQTVTLRCDPISGHDNLYWYRRVMGKEIKFLLHFVKESKQDESGMPNNRFLAERTGGTYSTLKVQPAELEDSGVYFCASSQQAGPYNEQFFGPGTRLTVL.